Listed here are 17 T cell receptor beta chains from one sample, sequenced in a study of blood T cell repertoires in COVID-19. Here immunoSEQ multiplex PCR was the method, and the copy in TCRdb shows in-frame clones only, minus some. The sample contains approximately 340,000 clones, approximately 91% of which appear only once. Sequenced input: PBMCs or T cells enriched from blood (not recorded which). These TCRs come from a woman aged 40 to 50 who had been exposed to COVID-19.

CDR3 coding DNA: TGTGCCAGCAGTTTCACAGGGGGTTACATTCAGTACTTC. Protein: CASSFTGGYIQYF. The chain links TRBV27 to TRBJ2-4; 8 bases are shared with TRBD1. The CDR3 is made up of 13 amino acids. With V trimmed by 3 bases and J by 8 bases, 3 bases remained unmatched. Germline CDR1 is MNHEY and CDR2 is SMNVEV (reference sequence).

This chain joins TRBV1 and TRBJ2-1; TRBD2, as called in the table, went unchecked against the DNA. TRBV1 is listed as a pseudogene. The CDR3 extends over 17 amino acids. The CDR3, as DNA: TGCACCAGCAGCCAAGATGGCCCTAGCGGGATCTGGAATGAGCAGTTCTTC. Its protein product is CTSSQDGPSGIWNEQFF.

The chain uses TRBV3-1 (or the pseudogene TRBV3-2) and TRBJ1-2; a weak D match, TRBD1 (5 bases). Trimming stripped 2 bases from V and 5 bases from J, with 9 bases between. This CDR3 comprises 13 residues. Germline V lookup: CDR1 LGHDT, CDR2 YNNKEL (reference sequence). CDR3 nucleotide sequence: TGTGCCAGCAGCCAAAGGGGAGGATATGGCTACACCTTC. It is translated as CASSQRGGYGYTF.

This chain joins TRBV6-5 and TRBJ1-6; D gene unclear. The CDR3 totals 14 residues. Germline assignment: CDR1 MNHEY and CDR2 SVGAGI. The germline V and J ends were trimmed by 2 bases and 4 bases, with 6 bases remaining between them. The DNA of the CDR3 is TGTGCCAGCAGTTACCAACTGTATAATTCACCCCTCCACTTT. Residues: CASSYQLYNSPLHF.

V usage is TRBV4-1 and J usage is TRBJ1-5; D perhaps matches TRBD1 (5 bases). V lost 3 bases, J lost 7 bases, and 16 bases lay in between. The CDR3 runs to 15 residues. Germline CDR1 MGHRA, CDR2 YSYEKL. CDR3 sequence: CASSQDDGGYQPQHF. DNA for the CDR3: TGCGCCAGCAGCCAGGATGACGGGGGGTACCAGCCCCAGCATTTT.

CDR3 in amino acids: CASSLGLGTGLHNEQFF. The CDR3 nucleotides are TGCGCCAGCAGCTTGGGCTTAGGGACAGGGCTACACAATGAGCAGTTCTTC. The chain employs TRBV5-1 and TRBJ2-1; 9 bases fit TRBD1. This CDR3 region has 17 residues. V was pared by 0 bases and J by 5 bases, with 9 bases of the junction left unmatched. CDR1 SGHRS and CDR2 YFSETQ come from the germline V gene.

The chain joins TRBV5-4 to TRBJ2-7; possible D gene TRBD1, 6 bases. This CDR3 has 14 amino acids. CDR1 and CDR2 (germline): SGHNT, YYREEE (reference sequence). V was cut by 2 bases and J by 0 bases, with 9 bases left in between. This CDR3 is CASSLQGSSYEQYF. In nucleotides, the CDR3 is TGTGCCAGCAGCTTACAGGGTAGCTCCTACGAGCAGTACTTC.

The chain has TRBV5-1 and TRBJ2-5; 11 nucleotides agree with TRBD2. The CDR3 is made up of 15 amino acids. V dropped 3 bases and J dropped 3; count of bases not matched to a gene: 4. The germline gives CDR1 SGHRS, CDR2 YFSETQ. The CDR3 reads CASSSSTSGEETQYF. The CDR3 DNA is TGCGCCAGCAGCTCTTCGACTAGCGGGGAAGAGACCCAGTACTTC.

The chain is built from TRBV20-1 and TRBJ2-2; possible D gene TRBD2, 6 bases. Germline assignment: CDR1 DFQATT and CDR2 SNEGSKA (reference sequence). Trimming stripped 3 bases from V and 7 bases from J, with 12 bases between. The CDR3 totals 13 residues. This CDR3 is CSASAGRDGELFF. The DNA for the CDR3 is TGCAGTGCTAGTGCGGGAAGGGACGGGGAGCTGTTTTTT.

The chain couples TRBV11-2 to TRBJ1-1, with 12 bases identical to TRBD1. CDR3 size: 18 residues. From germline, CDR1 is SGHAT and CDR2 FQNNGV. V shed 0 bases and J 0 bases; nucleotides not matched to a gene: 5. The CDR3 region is CASSLEGTGGPMNTEAFF. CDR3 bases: TGTGCCAGCAGCTTAGAAGGGACAGGGGGCCCCATGAACACTGAAGCTTTCTTT.

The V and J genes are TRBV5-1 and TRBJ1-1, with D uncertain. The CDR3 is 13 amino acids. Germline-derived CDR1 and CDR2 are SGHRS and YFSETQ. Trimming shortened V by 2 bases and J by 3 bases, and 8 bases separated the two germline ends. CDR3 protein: CASSFGGDTEAFF. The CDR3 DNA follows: TGCGCCAGCAGCTTCGGCGGGGACACTGAAGCTTTCTTT.

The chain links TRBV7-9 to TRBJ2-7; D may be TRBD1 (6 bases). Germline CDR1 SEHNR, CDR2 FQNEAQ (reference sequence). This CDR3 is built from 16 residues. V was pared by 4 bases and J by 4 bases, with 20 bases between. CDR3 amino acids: CASSSGHQQGYYEQYF. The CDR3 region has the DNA TGTGCCAGCAGCTCGGGGCACCAACAGGGTTATTACGAGCAGTACTTC.

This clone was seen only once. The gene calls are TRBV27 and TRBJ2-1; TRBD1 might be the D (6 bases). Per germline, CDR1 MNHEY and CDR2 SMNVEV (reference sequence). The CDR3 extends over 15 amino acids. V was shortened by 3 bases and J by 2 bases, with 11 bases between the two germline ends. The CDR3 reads CASSFWGPTYNEQFF. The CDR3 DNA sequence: TGTGCCAGCAGTTTTTGGGGGCCCACCTACAATGAGCAGTTCTTC.

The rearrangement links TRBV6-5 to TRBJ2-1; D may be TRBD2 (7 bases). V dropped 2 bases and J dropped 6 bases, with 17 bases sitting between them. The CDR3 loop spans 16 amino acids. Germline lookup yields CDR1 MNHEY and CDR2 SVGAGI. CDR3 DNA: TGTGCCAGCAGTTACCAGCCGGGGGGCTCTACCAATGAGCAGTTCTTC. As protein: CASSYQPGGSTNEQFF.

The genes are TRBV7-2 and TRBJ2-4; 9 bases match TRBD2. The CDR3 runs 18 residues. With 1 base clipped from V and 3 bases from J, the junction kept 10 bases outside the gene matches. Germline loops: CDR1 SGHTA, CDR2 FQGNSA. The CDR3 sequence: CASSLVSSAGGGKNIQYF. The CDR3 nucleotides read TGTGCCAGCAGCTTAGTATCGTCGGCGGGAGGGGGCAAAAACATTCAGTACTTC.

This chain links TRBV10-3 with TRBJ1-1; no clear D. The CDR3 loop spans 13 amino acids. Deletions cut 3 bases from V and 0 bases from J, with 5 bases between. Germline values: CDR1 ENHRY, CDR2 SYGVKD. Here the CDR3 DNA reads TGTGCCATCAGTGACAGAATGAACACTGAAGCTTTCTTT. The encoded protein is CAISDRMNTEAFF.

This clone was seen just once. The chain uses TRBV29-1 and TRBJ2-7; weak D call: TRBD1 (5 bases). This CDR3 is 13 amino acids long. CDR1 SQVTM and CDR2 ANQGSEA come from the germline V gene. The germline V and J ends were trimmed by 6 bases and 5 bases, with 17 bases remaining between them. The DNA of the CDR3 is TGCAGCGTAGAACCACCCTGGGGCCACGAGCAGTACTTC. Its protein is CSVEPPWGHEQYF.